A single sample gave rise to the 20 T cell receptor beta chains below, sequenced in a study of control samples from healthy donors and cancer patients. Sequencing used immunoSEQ multiplex PCR; TCRdb keeps in-frame clones, though not all of them. The table includes 80,000 to 100,000 clones, 88% detected once. Sequencing was performed on blood. These TCRs come from a man in his thirties or forties in good health.

The chain employs TRBV7-2 and TRBJ2-3; 14 bases fit TRBD2. Germline CDR1 SGHTA, CDR2 FQGNSA. V gave up 5 bases and J gave up 1 base; unmatched junction bases: 2. The CDR3 is made up of 16 amino acids. The CDR3 spells CASSRLAGGRTDTQYF. CDR3 sequence (DNA): TGTGCCAGCAGCAGACTAGCGGGAGGGCGCACAGATACGCAGTATTTT.

The rearrangement links TRBV5-1 to TRBJ2-2; 10 bases match TRBD1. The CDR3 length is 17 residues. V gave up 4 bases and J gave up 3 bases; unmatched junction bases: 9. CDR1 and CDR2 (germline): SGHRS, YFSETQ. The CDR3 protein is CASSLTPGTGDTGELFF. The DNA of the CDR3 is TGCGCCAGCAGCCTGACCCCCGGGACAGGGGACACCGGGGAGCTGTTTTTT.

The rearrangement joins TRBV5-8 to TRBJ1-2, with D perhaps TRBD1 (6 bases). Germline loops: CDR1 SGHTS, CDR2 YDEGEE. The V and J ends lost 6 bases and 5 bases respectively, with 17 bases between them. The CDR3 extends over 14 amino acids. The DNA for the CDR3 is TGTGCCAGCATCAGAGGACAGAGCCAGTATGGCTACACCTTC. It yields the protein CASIRGQSQYGYTF.

Points on this clone: The same CDR3 also results from other DNA sequences found in this sample. V is TRBV5-1 and J is TRBJ2-1, with a tentative D call TRBD2 (5 bases). V shed 0 bases and J shed 7 bases, with 17 bases lying between them. CDR1 is SGHRS, CDR2 YFSETQ, per germline. This CDR3 is 16 amino acids long. As DNA, the CDR3 is TGCGCCAGCAGCTTGGGGGGTCGGGAATTCGTAAATGAGCAGTTCTTC. Translation: CASSLGGREFVNEQFF.

The chain is built from TRBV10-3 and TRBJ2-7, with D possibly matching TRBD2 (5 bases). V lost 3 bases and J 1 base, leaving 13 bases between the germline ends. Germline V lookup: CDR1 ENHRY, CDR2 SYGVKD. The CDR3 consists of 15 residues. CDR3: CAISDGVIVSYEQYF. The CDR3 region has the DNA TGTGCCATCAGTGACGGGGTTATTGTGTCCTACGAGCAGTACTTC.

This sequence joins TRBV6-2 or TRBV6-3 and TRBJ2-5; 10 bases agree with TRBD2. This CDR3 comprises 17 residues. Trimming took 4 bases from V and 2 from J; bases not matched to a gene: 10. Germline loops: CDR1 MNHEY, CDR2 SVGEGT. The CDR3 nucleotides are TGTGCCAGCAGTTCGAGGACTAGCGGCACCACGCAAGAGACCCAGTACTTC. This translates into CASSSRTSGTTQETQYF.

This clone showed up just a few times. The chain employs TRBV9 and TRBJ2-4; D is perhaps TRBD2 (6 bases). The germline V gene encodes CDR1 SGDLS and CDR2 YYNGEE. The CDR3 is made up of 13 amino acids. The V gene lost 2 bases and the J gene lost 9 bases, with 12 bases spanning the gap. CDR3 protein: CASSVGRGAIQYF. In DNA, the CDR3 is TGTGCCAGCAGCGTGGGGCGGGGTGCCATTCAGTACTTC.

The J gene is TRBJ1-2, the V gene TRBV19; D possibly corresponds to TRBD1 (6 bases). The V and J ends lost 7 bases and 6 bases respectively, with 21 bases between them. The length of the CDR3 is 15 residues. Germline V CDR1 and CDR2: LNHDA, SQIVND (reference sequence). The CDR3 DNA is TGTGCCAGTACCATGACGTGGGGGGCGCGAAATGGCTACACCTTC. It yields the protein CASTMTWGARNGYTF.

The chain is built from TRBV10-3 and TRBJ2-5, with D perhaps matching TRBD1 or TRBD2 (5 bases each). Trimming removed 8 bases at V and 2 bases at J, with 18 bases between. This CDR3 is 15 amino acids long. The germline CDR1 and CDR2 sequences are ENHRY and SYGVKD. CDR3 loop: CAIADRDADQETQYF. CDR3 nucleotide sequence: TGTGCCATCGCGGATCGGGACGCCGATCAAGAGACCCAGTACTTC.

V and J are TRBV18 and TRBJ2-2; D is undetermined. The length of the CDR3 is 13 residues. V was cut by 5 bases and J by 3 bases, with 7 bases left in between. Looked up from germline, CDR1 is KGHSH and CDR2 is LQKENI. As DNA, the CDR3 is TGTGCCAGCTCAAGCCTCGACACCGGGGAGCTGTTTTTT. This translates into CASSSLDTGELFF.

The J gene is TRBJ1-4, the V gene TRBV15, with D uncertain. Germline values: CDR1 LNHNV, CDR2 YYDKDF (reference sequence). This CDR3 is 14 amino acids long. With 5 bases removed from V and 6 bases from J, the gap between germline ends came to 13 bases. The CDR3, as DNA: TGTGCCACCAGCGGTGGCGGTGCGGATGAAAAACTGTTTTTT. It encodes CATSGGGADEKLFF.

The chain carries TRBV30 and TRBJ2-2, with D tentatively TRBD2 (5 bases). The CDR3 covers 13 residues. Trimming cost V 0 bases and J 7 bases, with 9 bases left between them. Germline assignment: CDR1 GTSNPN and CDR2 SVGIG (reference sequence). CDR3 sequence: CAWSVRGVGELFF. CDR3 in DNA: TGTGCCTGGAGTGTACGGGGAGTCGGGGAGCTGTTTTTT.

The chain employs TRBV12-3 or TRBV12-4 and TRBJ1-2; D is uncertain. CDR3 size: 12 residues. Between the trimmed V and J ends, which lost 5 bases and 2 bases, there was a span of 6 bases. CDR3 amino acids: CASSPQNYGYTF. The CDR3 DNA is TGTGCCAGCAGTCCGCAGAACTATGGCTACACCTTC.

This clone has a handful of counts. The gene calls are TRBV7-2 and TRBJ1-5, with D perhaps matching TRBD1 (5 bases). V lost 5 bases and J lost 3, with 17 bases in between. Germline lookup yields CDR1 SGHTA and CDR2 FQGNSA. This CDR3 region has 16 residues. The CDR3 nucleotides are TGTGCCAGCAGCCCCAGAAGGGGACGGTACAATCAGCCCCAGCATTTT. This codes for CASSPRRGRYNQPQHF.

V usage is TRBV11-3 and J usage is TRBJ2-1, with D perhaps matching TRBD1 (5 bases). Trimming took off 5 bases at V and 3 bases at J, with 11 bases between the two ends. This CDR3 contains 14 residues. Germline V lookup: CDR1 SGHNT, CDR2 YENEEA. The CDR3 sequence is CASSPGLRYNEQFF. CDR3 nucleotides: TGTGCCAGCAGCCCAGGGCTCCGCTACAATGAGCAGTTCTTC.

The V gene is TRBV6-2 or TRBV6-3, the J gene TRBJ2-5; TRBD2 agrees at 10 bases. This CDR3 region has 19 residues. V shed 2 bases, J shed 4 bases, and the junction held 16 bases outside the gene matches. In germline, CDR1 is MNHEY, CDR2 SVGEGT. The CDR3 here is CASSYGVASGRVGGETQYF. DNA for the CDR3: TGTGCCAGCAGTTACGGAGTGGCTAGCGGGAGAGTCGGAGGAGAGACCCAGTACTTC.

The chain is built from TRBV4-1 and TRBJ1-2, with 11 bases that match TRBD1. This CDR3 comprises 15 residues. Trimming cost V 3 bases and J 4 bases; bases outside gene matches: 4. The germline V gene has CDR1 MGHRA and CDR2 YSYEKL. The CDR3 nucleotides are TGCGCCAGCAGCCAGGGGACAGGGGGACTCTATGGCTACACCTTC. Its translation: CASSQGTGGLYGYTF.

The chain is built from TRBV15 and TRBJ2-3; 10 bases fit TRBD1. V shed 5 bases and J 6 bases; nucleotides not matched to a gene: 11. Germline CDR1 is LNHNV and CDR2 is YYDKDF (reference sequence). The CDR3 contains 16 residues. The CDR3 coding sequence is TGTGCCACCAGCGAACGACAGGGGGCGGTTTTCGATACGCAGTATTTT. Its protein is CATSERQGAVFDTQYF.

This chain uses TRBV5-1 with TRBJ2-1; the D is unclear. Germline CDR1 SGHRS, CDR2 YFSETQ. The length of the CDR3 is 13 residues. V was pared by 5 bases and J by 6 bases, with 12 bases between. In nucleotides, the CDR3 is TGCGCCAGCAGGTTAAGTAGCTCCAATGAGCAGTTCTTC. This sequence encodes CASRLSSSNEQFF. Using reference TRBV5-1 and TRBJ2-1 for the parts outside the CDR3, the full variable domain is KAGVTQTPRYLIKTRGQQVTLSCSPISGHRSVSWYQQTPGQGLQFLFEYFSETQRNKGNFPGRFSGRQFSNSRSEMNVSTLELGDSALYLCASRLSSSNEQFFGPGTRLTVL.

A single count supports this clone. The chain links TRBV7-3 to TRBJ2-6, with D unclear. CDR1 is SGHTA, CDR2 FQGTGA, per germline. This CDR3 region has 15 residues. Trimming removed 0 bases from V and 0 bases from J, with 3 bases in between. The CDR3 protein is CASSLTNSGANVLTF. The CDR3 coding sequence is TGTGCCAGCAGCTTAACGAACTCTGGGGCCAACGTCCTGACTTTC.